The 22 T cell receptor beta chains below come from one sample, sequenced in a study of regulatory T cells in long-lasting Graves disease. CDR3 regions were amplified by Arm-PCR using iRepertoire HTBI primers to build TCR beta libraries. TCRdb passed the multiplex PCR reads through MiXCR, listing each CDR3 protein once. This sample has 550,000 to 600,000 distinct CDR3 sequences, with 16% found just once. Time point in this sample: newly diagnosed GD, antithyroid drugs for less than 3 months. Isolated PBMC RNA provided the starting material for the TCR library. This sample was shared with a second study, whose subject was T cells in Graves' hyperthyroidism and ophthalmopathy.

The sample consisted of peripheral blood mononuclear cells (PBMCs), taken at new diagnosis, from a patient treated with antithyroid drugs. The origin of the receptors is a man aged 18 to 30 with Graves disease.

This clonotype has ten or more counts. The chain employs TRBV18 and TRBJ2-5; weak D call: TRBD2 (5 bases). Germline CDR1 and CDR2: KGHSH and LQKENI. This CDR3 region has 12 residues. V lost 6 bases and J 5 bases, leaving 10 bases between the germline ends. The CDR3, as DNA: TGTGCCAGCTCTCCTGAGCGGGAGACCCAGTACTTC. Encoded protein: CASSPERETQYF.

This chain links TRBV27 with TRBJ1-5, with TRBD1 identical over 8 bases. The CDR3 covers 17 residues. V gave up 0 bases and J gave up 2 bases; unmatched junction bases: 6. The V gene's germline CDR1 is MNHEY and CDR2 SMNVEV (reference sequence). CDR3: CASSLSAGGRGNQPQHF. The CDR3 DNA is TGTGCCAGCAGTTTATCGGCAGGGGGCAGAGGCAATCAGCCCCAGCATTTT.

Comments on this clonotype: This could be a read error, since a much larger clone is one nucleotide away. This chain connects TRBV28 to TRBJ2-7; TRBD1 might be the D (6 bases). Looked up from germline, CDR1 is MDHEN and CDR2 is SYDVKM. The CDR3 has 12 residues. In DNA form, the CDR3 reads TGTCCCAGCCACGGGAACCCACAGGGGCAGTACTTC. Its translation is CPSHGNPQGQYF.

This clonotype has just a few counts. V usage is TRBV4-2 and J usage is TRBJ1-1, with D hard to call. The CDR3 is 12 amino acids. Looked up from germline, CDR1 is LGHNA and CDR2 is YNFKEQ. Deletions cut 2 bases from V and 11 bases from J, with 12 bases between. The CDR3 region is CASSQRTDEAFF. Written as DNA, the CDR3 is TGTGCCAGCAGCCAACGGACCGACGAGGCTTTCTTT.

The chain links TRBV27 to TRBJ1-6, with D tentatively TRBD1 (6 bases). CDR3 length equals 13 residues. The V end lost 6 bases, the J end lost 10 bases, and 13 bases lay between the germline ends. CDR1 and CDR2 from the germline V gene are MNHEY and SMNVEV (reference sequence). CDR3 protein: CASSSRGGSPLHF. The DNA for the CDR3 is TGTGCCAGCAGCTCCCGGGGGGGCTCACCCCTCCACTTT.

This clonotype was seen ten or more times. The chain links TRBV24-1 to TRBJ2-7; 10 nucleotides align to TRBD2. Germline V gives CDR1 KGHDR, CDR2 SFDVKD. The CDR3 contains 15 residues. The ends lost 3 bases at V and 2 bases at J; junction bases unmatched: 3. CDR3 bases: TGTGCCACCAGTGATCCTAGCGGGGGAACCTACGAGCAGTACTTC. As protein: CATSDPSGGTYEQYF.

The sample holds many counts of this clonotype. The chain links TRBV11-2 to TRBJ2-1; D is ambiguous. The CDR3 loop spans 20 amino acids. Trimming shortened V by 2 bases and J by 8 bases, and 31 bases separated the two germline ends. CDR1 and CDR2 (germline): SGHAT, FQNNGV. In nucleotides, the CDR3 is TGTGCCAGCAGCTTATGGCTAAATCGTCTCTCACGACTGCACCGGGATGAGCAGTTCTTC. It is translated as CASSLWLNRLSRLHRDEQFF. Variable domain in full (rest from reference TRBV11-2 and TRBJ2-1): EAGVAQSPRYKIIEKRQSVAFWCNPISGHATLYWYQQILGQGPKLLIQFQNNGVVDDSQLPKDRFSAERLKGVDSTLKIQPAKLEDSAVYLCASSLWLNRLSRLHRDEQFFGPGTRLTVL.

This clonotype was detected only a few times. The chain employs TRBV3-1 and TRBJ1-2; no clear D gene. The germline V gene has CDR1 LGHDT and CDR2 YNNKEL (reference sequence). The CDR3 spans 13 residues. The V end lost 2 bases, the J end lost 7 bases, and 11 bases lay between the germline ends. The CDR3 loop is CASSQITGAGYTF. In nucleotides, the CDR3 is TGTGCCAGCAGCCAAATAACGGGTGCTGGCTACACCTTC.

The chain couples TRBV19 to TRBJ2-2, with D possibly matching TRBD2 (5 bases). Germline CDR1 reads LNHDA; CDR2 reads SQIVND (reference sequence). The CDR3 has 16 amino acids. With 3 bases removed from V and 0 bases from J, the gap between germline ends came to 11 bases. CDR3 coding DNA: TGTGCCAGTAGTATGAGGGAACGGTCGAACACCGGGGAGCTGTTTTTT. This encodes CASSMRERSNTGELFF.

The chain uses TRBV30 and TRBJ1-1, with a weak D call TRBD1 (6 bases). Germline V gene data show CDR1 as GTSNPN and CDR2 as SVGIG (reference sequence). V lost 8 bases, J lost 3 bases, and 16 bases lay in between. This CDR3 region has 13 residues. In DNA form, the CDR3 reads TGTGCCGGGTCTGTGGGGGGCTACACTGAAGCTTTCTTT. This encodes CAGSVGGYTEAFF. The full variable domain, its missing parts supplied by reference TRBV30 and TRBJ1-1, is SQTIHQWPATLVQPVGSPLSLECTVEGTSNPNLYWYRQAAGRGLQLLFYSVGIGQISSEVPQNLSASRPQDRQFILSSKKLLLSDSGFYLCAGSVGGYTEAFFGQGTRLTVV.

A few counts support this clonotype. The J gene is TRBJ2-3, the V gene TRBV30; D gene uncertain. Deletions cut 3 bases from V and 0 bases from J, with 7 bases between. This CDR3 has 13 amino acids. Germline V gene data show CDR1 as GTSNPN and CDR2 as SVGIG (reference sequence). The CDR3 loop reads CAWSLSSTDTQYF. The CDR3 DNA follows: TGTGCCTGGAGCCTCTCTAGCACAGATACGCAGTATTTT.

This clonotype appeared many times. V gene TRBV20-1 combines with J gene TRBJ2-1, with D perhaps given as TRBD1 or TRBD2 (5 bases each). V shed 0 bases and J shed 8 bases, with 17 bases lying between them. This CDR3 spans 15 amino acids. The V gene's germline CDR1 is DFQATT and CDR2 SNEGSKA (reference sequence). In nucleotides, the CDR3 is TGCAGTGCTAGAGATCAAGGGACCCCGTCGCATGAGCAGTTCTTC. Translating it yields CSARDQGTPSHEQFF.

This sequence joins TRBV6-2 or TRBV6-3 and TRBJ2-6; D call uncertain. Trimming removed 4 bases at V and 0 bases at J, with 10 bases between. Germline CDR1 MNHEY, CDR2 SVGEGT. The CDR3 has 16 amino acids. The CDR3 here is CASSSDSLSGANVLTF. For the CDR3, the DNA is TGTGCCAGCAGTTCAGACTCGCTCTCTGGGGCCAACGTCCTGACTTTC.

A note on this clonotype: A read error may explain this, as a much larger clone is one base away. The conserved phenylalanine or tryptophan normally closing the CDR3 is absent here, so this likely arose from a read error. This rearrangement joins TRBV15 to TRBJ1-1; D is unresolved. Germline-derived CDR1 and CDR2 are LNHNV and YYDKDF (reference sequence). V lost 9 bases and J lost 6, with 17 bases in between. CDR3 size: 13 residues. CDR3: CATAKGGLAEAFL. CDR3 coding DNA: TGTGCCACAGCGAAGGGCGGTTTGGCTGAAGCTTTCTTA.

This clonotype was seen only a few times. The chain carries TRBV2 and TRBJ1-5; the D gene is possibly TRBD1 (6 bases). The CDR3 is 13 amino acids. Germline CDR1 is SNHLY and CDR2 is FYNNEI. V lost 8 bases and J lost 1, with 9 bases in between. The CDR3 bases are TGTGCCAGCGCCGACAGGAGCAATCAGCCCCAGCATTTT. Protein sequence: CASADRSNQPQHF.

This clonotype was detected only a few times. The rearrangement uses TRBV3-1 and TRBJ2-5; TRBD2 matches at 9 bases. V was clipped by 0 bases and J by 5 bases; unmatched bases: 7. The germline CDR1 and CDR2 sequences are LGHDT and YNNKEL (reference sequence). This CDR3 region has 16 residues. The CDR3 nucleotides read TGTGCCAGCAGCCAAGAGGGTAGCGGGAGTCGGGAGACCCAGTACTTC. Translation: CASSQEGSGSRETQYF.

The chain employs TRBV19 and TRBJ1-1; D is ambiguous. V was shortened by 7 bases and J by 6 bases, with 18 bases between the two germline ends. CDR1 and CDR2 from the germline V gene are LNHDA and SQIVND (reference sequence). This CDR3 contains 14 residues. The CDR3 is CASTLQAGPAEAFF. CDR3 DNA sequence: TGTGCCAGTACCCTGCAGGCAGGACCGGCTGAAGCTTTCTTT. Full variable domain (rest looked up from reference TRBV19 and TRBJ1-1): DGGITQSPKYLFRKEGQNVTLSCEQNLNHDAMYWYRQDPGQGLRLIYYSQIVNDFQKGDIAEGYSVSREKKESFPLTVTSAQKNPTAFYLCASTLQAGPAEAFFGQGTRLTVV.

This chain connects TRBV30 to TRBJ1-6; D is uncertain. Germline assignment: CDR1 GTSNPN and CDR2 SVGIG (reference sequence). The CDR3 loop spans 13 amino acids. Trimming left V 4 bases short and J 12 bases short, with 16 bases between. The CDR3 region is CAWTLPGSGPLHF. The CDR3 DNA is TGTGCCTGGACCCTCCCTGGAAGCGGACCCCTCCACTTT. The full variable domain, with the rest looked up from reference TRBV30 and TRBJ1-6, is SQTIHQWPATLVQPVGSPLSLECTVEGTSNPNLYWYRQAAGRGLQLLFYSVGIGQISSEVPQNLSASRPQDRQFILSSKKLLLSDSGFYLCAWTLPGSGPLHFGNGTRLTVT.

This chain connects TRBV7-8 to TRBJ2-1; TRBD2 agrees at 10 bases. V trimming: 1 base; J trimming: 15 bases; junction bases outside the gene matches: 6. The length of the CDR3 is 13 residues. Germline values: CDR1 SGHVS, CDR2 FQNEAQ. CDR3: CASSLEGSGRRFF. DNA of the CDR3: TGTGCCAGCAGCTTAGAAGGTAGCGGGAGGCGGTTCTTC.

The chain has TRBV10-3 and TRBJ1-1, with D unclear. The germline V gene has CDR1 ENHRY and CDR2 SYGVKD. The CDR3 contains 16 residues. V dropped 6 bases and J dropped 0 bases, with 17 bases sitting between them. In DNA form, the CDR3 reads TGTGCCATCAGGTCTTTTAGGGAACCCATGAACACTGAAGCTTTCTTT. Residues: CAIRSFREPMNTEAFF.

This clonotype was counted between two and nine times. The chain uses TRBV19 and TRBJ2-1, with D uncertain. Trimming removed 1 base from V and 10 bases from J, with 11 bases in between. From germline, CDR1 is LNHDA and CDR2 SQIVND (reference sequence). The CDR3 sequence is 13 residues long. Written as DNA, the CDR3 is TGTGCCAGTAGTATAGTGTCTACCAAGGAGCAGTTCTTC. It is translated as CASSIVSTKEQFF.

This clonotype came up many times. The chain links TRBV11-2 to TRBJ1-1, with no clear D. Per the germline V gene, CDR1 is SGHAT and CDR2 is FQNNGV. The ends were cut back, 1 base at V and 7 bases at J, with 7 bases in the middle. The CDR3 totals 12 residues. In DNA, the CDR3 is TGTGCCAGCAGCTTAGGACGGATTGAAGCTTTCTTT. Its protein product is CASSLGRIEAFF.